This T cell receptor (beta chain) was documented in a study of T cells in localized non-small cell lung cancer. The germline V gene encodes CDR1 MDHEN and CDR2 SYDVKM. The junction had 16 bases not matched to a gene; V was cut back by 8 bases and J by 8 bases. The CDR3 runs to 15 residues. Sequencing was performed with immunoSEQ multiplex PCR; in TCRdb, only in-frame clones are kept and a portion is missing. The repertoire holds some 34,000 clones, over 75% seen once, with 16% in the top ten. This TCR came from a male donor older than 55 with stage III squamous cell lung carcinoma. V is TRBV28 and J is TRBJ1-2; TRBD1 matches 8 bases. This specimen consisted of peripheral blood, obtained before any cancer treatment. The CDR3 here is CASSPDGQGVKGYTF. CDR3 coding DNA: TGTGCCAGCTCCCCCGATGGACAGGGTGTGAAAGGCTACACCTTC.